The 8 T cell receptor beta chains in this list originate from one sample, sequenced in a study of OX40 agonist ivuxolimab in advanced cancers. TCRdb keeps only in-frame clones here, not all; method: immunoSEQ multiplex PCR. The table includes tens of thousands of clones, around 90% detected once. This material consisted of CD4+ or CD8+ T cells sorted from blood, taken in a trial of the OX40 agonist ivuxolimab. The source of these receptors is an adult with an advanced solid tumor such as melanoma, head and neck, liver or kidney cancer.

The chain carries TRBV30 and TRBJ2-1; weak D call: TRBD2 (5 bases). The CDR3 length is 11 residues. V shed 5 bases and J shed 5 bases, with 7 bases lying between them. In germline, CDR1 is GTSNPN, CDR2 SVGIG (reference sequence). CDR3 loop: CAWGGNNEQFF. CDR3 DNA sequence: TGTGCCTGGGGAGGAAACAATGAGCAGTTCTTC. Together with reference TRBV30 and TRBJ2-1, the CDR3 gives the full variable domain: SQTIHQWPATLVQPVGSPLSLECTVEGTSNPNLYWYRQAAGRGLQLLFYSVGIGQISSEVPQNLSASRPQDRQFILSSKKLLLSDSGFYLCAWGGNNEQFFGPGTRLTVL.

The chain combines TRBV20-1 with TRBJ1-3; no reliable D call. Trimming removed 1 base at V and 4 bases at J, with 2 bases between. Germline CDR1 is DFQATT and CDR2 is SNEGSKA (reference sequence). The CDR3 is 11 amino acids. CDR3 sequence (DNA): TGCAGTGCTAGAGGCGGAAACACCATATATTTT. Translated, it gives CSARGGNTIYF.

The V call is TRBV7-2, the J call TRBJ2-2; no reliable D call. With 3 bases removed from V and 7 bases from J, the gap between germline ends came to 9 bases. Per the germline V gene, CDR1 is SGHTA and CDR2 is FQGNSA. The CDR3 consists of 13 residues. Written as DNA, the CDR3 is TGTGCCAGCAGCTTTACCTCAAACGGGGAGCTGTTTTTT. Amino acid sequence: CASSFTSNGELFF.

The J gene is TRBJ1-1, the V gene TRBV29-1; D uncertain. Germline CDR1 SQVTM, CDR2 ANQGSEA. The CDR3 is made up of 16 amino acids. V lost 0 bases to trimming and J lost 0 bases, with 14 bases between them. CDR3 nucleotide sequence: TGCAGCGTTGAAGATCGTAGGAGGCCTATGAACACTGAAGCTTTCTTT. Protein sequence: CSVEDRRRPMNTEAFF.

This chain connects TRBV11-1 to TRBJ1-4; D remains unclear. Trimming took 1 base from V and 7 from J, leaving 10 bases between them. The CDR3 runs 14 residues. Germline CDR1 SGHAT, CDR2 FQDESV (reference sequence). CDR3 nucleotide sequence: TGTGCCAGCAGCTTAGGCGAGAGAAGTGAAAAACTGTTTTTT. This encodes CASSLGERSEKLFF.

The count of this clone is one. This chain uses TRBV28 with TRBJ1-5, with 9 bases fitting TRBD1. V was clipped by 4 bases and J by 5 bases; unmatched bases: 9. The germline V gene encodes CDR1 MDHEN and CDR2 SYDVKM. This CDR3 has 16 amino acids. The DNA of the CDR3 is TGTGCCAGCAGTTATAATCGGGGACAGGGTTATCAGCCCCAGCATTTT. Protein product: CASSYNRGQGYQPQHF. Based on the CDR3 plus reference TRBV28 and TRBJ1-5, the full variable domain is DVKVTQSSRYLVKRTGEKVFLECVQDMDHENMFWYRQDPGLGLRLIYFSYDVKMKEKGDIPEGYSVSREKKERFSLILESASTNQTSMYLCASSYNRGQGYQPQHFGDGTRLSIL.

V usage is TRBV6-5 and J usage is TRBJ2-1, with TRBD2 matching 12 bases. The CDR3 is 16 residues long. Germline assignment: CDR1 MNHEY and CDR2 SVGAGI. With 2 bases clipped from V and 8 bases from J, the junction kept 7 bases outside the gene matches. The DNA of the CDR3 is TGTGCCAGCAGTTACAGAACTAGCGGGAGGACCCATGAGCAGTTCTTC. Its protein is CASSYRTSGRTHEQFF.

The CDR3 loop reads CASSLAGITGELFF. The CDR3 DNA is TGTGCCAGCAGCTTAGCGGGGATCACCGGGGAGCTGTTTTTT. The V gene is TRBV5-4, the J gene TRBJ2-2; the match to TRBD2 covers 7 bases. This CDR3 comprises 14 residues. Germline loops: CDR1 SGHNT, CDR2 YYREEE (reference sequence). Unmatched junction bases numbered 2, after V lost 2 bases and J lost 4 bases.